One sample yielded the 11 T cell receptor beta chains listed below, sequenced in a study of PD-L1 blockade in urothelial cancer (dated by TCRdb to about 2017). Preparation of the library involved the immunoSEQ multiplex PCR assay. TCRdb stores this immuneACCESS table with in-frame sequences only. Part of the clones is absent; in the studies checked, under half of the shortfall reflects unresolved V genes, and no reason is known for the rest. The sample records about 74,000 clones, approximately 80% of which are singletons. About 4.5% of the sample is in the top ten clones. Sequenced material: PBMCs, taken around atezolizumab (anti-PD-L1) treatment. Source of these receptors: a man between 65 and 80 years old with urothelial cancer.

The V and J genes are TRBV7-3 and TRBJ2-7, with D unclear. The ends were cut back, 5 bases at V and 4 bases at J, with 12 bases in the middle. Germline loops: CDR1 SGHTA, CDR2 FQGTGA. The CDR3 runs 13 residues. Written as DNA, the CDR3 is TGTGCCAGCAGCCGCCAAGCCAATTACGAGCAGTACTTC. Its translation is CASSRQANYEQYF.

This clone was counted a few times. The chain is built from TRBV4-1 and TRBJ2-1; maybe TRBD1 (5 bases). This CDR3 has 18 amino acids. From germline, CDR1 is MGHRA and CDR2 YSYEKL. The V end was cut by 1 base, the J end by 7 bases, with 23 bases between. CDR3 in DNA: TGCGCCAGCAGCCAAGTCGATCTTTTCGTGTTAAACAGGAATGAGCAGTTCTTC. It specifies CASSQVDLFVLNRNEQFF.

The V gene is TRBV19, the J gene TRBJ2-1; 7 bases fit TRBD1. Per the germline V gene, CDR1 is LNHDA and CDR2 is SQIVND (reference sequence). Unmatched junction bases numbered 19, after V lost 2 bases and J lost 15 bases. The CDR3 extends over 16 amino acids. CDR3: CASSINRGLGDKDRFF. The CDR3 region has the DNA TGTGCCAGTAGTATAAATAGGGGGCTCGGAGATAAGGACCGGTTCTTC. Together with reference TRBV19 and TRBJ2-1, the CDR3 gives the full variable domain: DGGITQSPKYLFRKEGQNVTLSCEQNLNHDAMYWYRQDPGQGLRLIYYSQIVNDFQKGDIAEGYSVSREKKESFPLTVTSAQKNPTAFYLCASSINRGLGDKDRFFGPGTRLTVL.

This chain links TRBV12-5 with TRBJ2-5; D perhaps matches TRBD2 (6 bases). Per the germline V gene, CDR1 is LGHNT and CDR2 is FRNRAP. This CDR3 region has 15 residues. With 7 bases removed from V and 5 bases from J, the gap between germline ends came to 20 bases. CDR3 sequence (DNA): TGTGCTAGTGCCCAGGGACTTAGGGGTTCGGAGACCCAGTACTTC. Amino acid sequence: CASAQGLRGSETQYF.

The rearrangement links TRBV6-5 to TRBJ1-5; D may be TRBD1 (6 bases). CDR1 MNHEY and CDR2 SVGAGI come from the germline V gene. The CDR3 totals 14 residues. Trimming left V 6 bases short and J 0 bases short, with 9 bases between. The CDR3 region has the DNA TGTGCCAGCAGCCGGGACAATAGCAATCAGCCCCAGCATTTT. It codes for CASSRDNSNQPQHF.

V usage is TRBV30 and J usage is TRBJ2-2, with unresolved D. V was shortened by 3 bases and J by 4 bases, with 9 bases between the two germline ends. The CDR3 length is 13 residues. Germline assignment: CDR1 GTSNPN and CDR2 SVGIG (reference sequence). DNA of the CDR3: TGTGCCTGGAGGCCACAGAGCACCGGGGAGCTGTTTTTT. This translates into CAWRPQSTGELFF. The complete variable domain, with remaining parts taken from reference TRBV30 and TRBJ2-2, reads SQTIHQWPATLVQPVGSPLSLECTVEGTSNPNLYWYRQAAGRGLQLLFYSVGIGQISSEVPQNLSASRPQDRQFILSSKKLLLSDSGFYLCAWRPQSTGELFFGEGSRLTVL.

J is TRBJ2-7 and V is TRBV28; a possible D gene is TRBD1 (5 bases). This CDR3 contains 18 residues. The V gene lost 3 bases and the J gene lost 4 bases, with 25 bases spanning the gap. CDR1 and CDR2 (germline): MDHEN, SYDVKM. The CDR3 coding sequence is TGTGCCAGCAGTTTCGAGGACGTCCTGTATTCCAGGGCTTACGAGCAGTACTTC. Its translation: CASSFEDVLYSRAYEQYF.

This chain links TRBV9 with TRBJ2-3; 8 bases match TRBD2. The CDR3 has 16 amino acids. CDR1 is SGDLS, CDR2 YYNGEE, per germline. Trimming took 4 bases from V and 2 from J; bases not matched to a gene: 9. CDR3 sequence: CASSTALAGLTDTQYF. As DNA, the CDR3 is TGTGCCAGCAGCACCGCCCTAGCGGGCCTCACAGATACGCAGTATTTT.

The CDR3 protein is CASSIPPGAGDTGELFF. In DNA form, the CDR3 reads TGTGCCAGTAGTATACCCCCCGGAGCAGGGGACACCGGGGAGCTGTTTTTT. The rearrangement uses TRBV19 and TRBJ2-2; D may be TRBD1 (6 bases). CDR3 length: 17 residues. V was clipped by 2 bases and J by 3 bases, with 16 bases between them. Germline V CDR1 and CDR2: LNHDA, SQIVND (reference sequence).

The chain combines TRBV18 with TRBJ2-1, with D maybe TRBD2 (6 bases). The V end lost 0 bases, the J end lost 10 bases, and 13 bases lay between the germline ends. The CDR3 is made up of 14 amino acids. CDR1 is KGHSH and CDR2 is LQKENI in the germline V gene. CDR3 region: CASSPPGLEKEQFF. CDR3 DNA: TGTGCCAGCTCACCACCGGGACTCGAGAAGGAGCAGTTCTTC.

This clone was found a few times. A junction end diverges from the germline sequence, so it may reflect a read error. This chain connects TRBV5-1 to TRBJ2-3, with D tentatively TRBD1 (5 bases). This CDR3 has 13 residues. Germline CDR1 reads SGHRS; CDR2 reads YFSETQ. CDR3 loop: CASSLDATGTQYF. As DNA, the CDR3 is TGCGCCAGCAGCTTGGACGCTACAGGTACGCAGTATTTT.